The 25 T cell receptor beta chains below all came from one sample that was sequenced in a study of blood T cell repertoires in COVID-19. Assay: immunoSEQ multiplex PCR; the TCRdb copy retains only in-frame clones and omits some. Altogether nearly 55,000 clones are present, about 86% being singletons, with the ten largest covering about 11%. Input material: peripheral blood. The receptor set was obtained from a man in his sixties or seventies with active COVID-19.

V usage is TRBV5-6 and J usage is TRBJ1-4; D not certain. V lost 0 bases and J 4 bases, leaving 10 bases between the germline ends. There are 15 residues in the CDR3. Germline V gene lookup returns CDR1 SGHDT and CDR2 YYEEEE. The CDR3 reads CASSLALEINEKLFF. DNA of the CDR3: TGTGCCAGCAGCTTGGCCCTAGAAATTAATGAAAAACTGTTTTTT. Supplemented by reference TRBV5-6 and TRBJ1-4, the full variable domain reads DAGVTQSPTHLIKTRGQQVTLRCSPKSGHDTVSWYQQALGQGPQFIFQYYEEEERQRGNFPDRFSGHQFPNYSSELNVNALLLGDSALYLCASSLALEINEKLFFGSGTQLSVL.

DNA for the CDR3: TGTGCCAGCAGCTCCGGGGGAGGAGCTATCTATGGCTACACCTTC. Its protein is CASSSGGGAIYGYTF. V usage is TRBV5-6 and J usage is TRBJ1-2; D possibly corresponds to TRBD1 (5 bases). Trimming took 3 bases from V and 4 from J, leaving 16 bases between them. The length of the CDR3 is 15 residues. CDR1 and CDR2 from the germline V gene are SGHDT and YYEEEE.

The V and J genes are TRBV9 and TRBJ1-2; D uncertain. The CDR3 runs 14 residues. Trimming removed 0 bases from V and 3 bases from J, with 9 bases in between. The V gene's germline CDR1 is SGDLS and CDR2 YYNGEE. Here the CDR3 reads CASSVGIADYGYTF. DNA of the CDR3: TGTGCCAGCAGCGTAGGGATAGCCGACTATGGCTACACCTTC.

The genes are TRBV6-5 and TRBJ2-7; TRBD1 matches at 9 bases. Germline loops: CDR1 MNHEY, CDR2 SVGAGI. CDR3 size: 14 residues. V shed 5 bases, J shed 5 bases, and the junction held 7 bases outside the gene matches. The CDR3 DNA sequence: TGTGCCAGCAGTCGAAGGACAGGGGACGACGAGCAGTACTTC. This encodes CASSRRTGDDEQYF.

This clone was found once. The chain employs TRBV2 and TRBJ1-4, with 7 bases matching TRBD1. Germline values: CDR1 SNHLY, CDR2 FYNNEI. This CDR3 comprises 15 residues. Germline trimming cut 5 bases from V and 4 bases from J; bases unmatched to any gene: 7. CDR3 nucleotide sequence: TGTGCCAGCAGTCCCGACAGGGCGATTAATGAAAAACTGTTTTTT. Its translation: CASSPDRAINEKLFF.

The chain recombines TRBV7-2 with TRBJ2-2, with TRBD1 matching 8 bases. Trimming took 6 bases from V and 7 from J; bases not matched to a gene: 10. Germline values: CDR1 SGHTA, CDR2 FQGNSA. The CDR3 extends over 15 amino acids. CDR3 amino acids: CASSQGAGRFGELFF. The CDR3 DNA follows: TGTGCCAGCAGTCAGGGGGCAGGGAGGTTCGGGGAGCTGTTTTTT.

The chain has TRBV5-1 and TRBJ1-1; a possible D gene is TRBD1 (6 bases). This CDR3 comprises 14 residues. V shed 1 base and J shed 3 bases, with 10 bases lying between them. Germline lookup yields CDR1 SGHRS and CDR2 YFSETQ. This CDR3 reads CASSLRTEDTEAFF. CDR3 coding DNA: TGCGCCAGCAGCTTGAGGACAGAGGACACTGAAGCTTTCTTT. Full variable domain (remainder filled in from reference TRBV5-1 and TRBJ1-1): KAGVTQTPRYLIKTRGQQVTLSCSPISGHRSVSWYQQTPGQGLQFLFEYFSETQRNKGNFPGRFSGRQFSNSRSEMNVSTLELGDSALYLCASSLRTEDTEAFFGQGTRLTVV.

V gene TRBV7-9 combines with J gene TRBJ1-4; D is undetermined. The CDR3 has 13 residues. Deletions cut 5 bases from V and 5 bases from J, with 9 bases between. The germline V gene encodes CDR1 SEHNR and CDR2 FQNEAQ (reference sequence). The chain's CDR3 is CASSRGRNEKLFF. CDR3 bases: TGTGCCAGCAGCCGCGGGAGGAATGAAAAACTGTTTTTT.

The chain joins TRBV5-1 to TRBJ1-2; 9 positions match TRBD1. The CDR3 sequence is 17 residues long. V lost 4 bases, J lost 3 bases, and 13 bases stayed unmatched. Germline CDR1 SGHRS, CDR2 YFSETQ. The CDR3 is CASSPGQGVTYHYGYTF. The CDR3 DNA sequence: TGCGCCAGCAGCCCGGGACAGGGTGTAACGTATCACTATGGCTACACCTTC.

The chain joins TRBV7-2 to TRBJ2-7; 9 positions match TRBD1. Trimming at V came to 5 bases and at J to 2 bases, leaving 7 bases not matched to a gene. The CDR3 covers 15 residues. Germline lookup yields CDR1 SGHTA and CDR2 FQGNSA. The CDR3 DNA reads TGTGCCAGCAGCATATTACAGGGGGCGGCCTACGAGCAGTACTTC. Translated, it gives CASSILQGAAYEQYF.

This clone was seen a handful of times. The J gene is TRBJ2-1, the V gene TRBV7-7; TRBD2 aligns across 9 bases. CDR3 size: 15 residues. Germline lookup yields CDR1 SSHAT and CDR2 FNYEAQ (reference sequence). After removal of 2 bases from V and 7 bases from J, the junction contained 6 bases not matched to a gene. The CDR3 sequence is CASSLSAGGLNEQFF. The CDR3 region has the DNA TGTGCCAGCAGCTTAAGCGCGGGGGGGCTAAATGAGCAGTTCTTC.

CDR3 sequence: CASSLQAGGSDEQFF. DNA for the CDR3: TGTGCCAGCTCACTCCAGGCGGGGGGTTCTGATGAGCAGTTCTTC. V is TRBV18 and J is TRBJ2-1, with 8 bases that match TRBD2. Germline trimming cut 4 bases from V and 8 bases from J; bases unmatched to any gene: 10. The CDR3 is made up of 15 amino acids. Germline loops: CDR1 KGHSH, CDR2 LQKENI.

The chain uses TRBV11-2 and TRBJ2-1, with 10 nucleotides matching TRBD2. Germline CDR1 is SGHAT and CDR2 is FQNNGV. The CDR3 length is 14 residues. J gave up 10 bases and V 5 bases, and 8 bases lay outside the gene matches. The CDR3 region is CASSTSGGVSEQFF. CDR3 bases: TGTGCCAGCAGCACAAGCGGGGGGGTCTCAGAGCAGTTCTTC.

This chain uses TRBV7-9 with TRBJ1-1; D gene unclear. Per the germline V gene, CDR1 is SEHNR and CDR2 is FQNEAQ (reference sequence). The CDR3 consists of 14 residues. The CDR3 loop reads CAFSPVSMNTEAFF. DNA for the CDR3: TGTGCTTTTAGCCCGGTATCCATGAACACTGAAGCTTTCTTT.

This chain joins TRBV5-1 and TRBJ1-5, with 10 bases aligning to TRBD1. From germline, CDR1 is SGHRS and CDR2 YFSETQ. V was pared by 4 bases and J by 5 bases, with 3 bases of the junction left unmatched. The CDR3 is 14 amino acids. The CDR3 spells CASSAGTGDQPQHF. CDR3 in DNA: TGCGCCAGCAGCGCAGGGACAGGGGATCAGCCCCAGCATTTT.

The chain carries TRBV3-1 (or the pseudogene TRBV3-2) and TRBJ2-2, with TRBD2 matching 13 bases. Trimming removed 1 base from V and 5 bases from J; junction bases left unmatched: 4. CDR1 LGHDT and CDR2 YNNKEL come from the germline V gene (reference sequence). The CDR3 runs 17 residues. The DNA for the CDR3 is TGTGCCAGCAGCCAAGTCCGGACTAGCGGGGGTACCGGGGAGCTGTTTTTT. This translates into CASSQVRTSGGTGELFF.

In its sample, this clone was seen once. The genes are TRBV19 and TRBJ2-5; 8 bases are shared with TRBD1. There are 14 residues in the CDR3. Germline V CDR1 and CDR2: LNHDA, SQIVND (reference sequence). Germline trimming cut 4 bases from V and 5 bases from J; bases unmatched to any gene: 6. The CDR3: CASSTQGARETQYF. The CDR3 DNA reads TGTGCCAGTAGTACTCAGGGGGCGCGGGAGACCCAGTACTTC.

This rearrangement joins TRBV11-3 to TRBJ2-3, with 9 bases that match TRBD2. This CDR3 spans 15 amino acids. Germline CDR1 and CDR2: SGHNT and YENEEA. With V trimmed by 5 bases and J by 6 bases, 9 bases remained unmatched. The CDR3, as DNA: TGTGCCAGCAGCATCGACCTGGCGGGGGGGGATACGCAGTATTTT. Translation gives CASSIDLAGGDTQYF.

The CDR3 is CASSQDYRVNEKLFF. The CDR3, as DNA: TGCGCCAGCAGCCAAGATTACAGGGTTAATGAAAAACTGTTTTTT. J is TRBJ1-4 and V is TRBV4-3, with D perhaps TRBD1 (6 bases). Deletions cut 0 bases from V and 4 bases from J, with 9 bases between. The length of the CDR3 is 15 residues. Germline V gene data show CDR1 as LGHNA and CDR2 as YSLEER.

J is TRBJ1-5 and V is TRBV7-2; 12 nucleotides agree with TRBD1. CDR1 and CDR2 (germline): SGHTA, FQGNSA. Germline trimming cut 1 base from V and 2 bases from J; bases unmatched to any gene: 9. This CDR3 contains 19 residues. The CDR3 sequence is CASSLVGTGGPLGNQPQHF. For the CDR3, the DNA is TGTGCCAGCAGCTTAGTAGGGACAGGGGGCCCTTTGGGCAATCAGCCCCAGCATTTT.

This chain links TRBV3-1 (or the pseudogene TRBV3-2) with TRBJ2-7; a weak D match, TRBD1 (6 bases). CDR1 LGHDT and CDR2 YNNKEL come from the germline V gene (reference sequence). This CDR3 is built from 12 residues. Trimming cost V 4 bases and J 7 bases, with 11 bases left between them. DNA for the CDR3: TGTGCCAGCAGCCCAAGTAGGGGGGAGCAGTACTTC. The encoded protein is CASSPSRGEQYF.

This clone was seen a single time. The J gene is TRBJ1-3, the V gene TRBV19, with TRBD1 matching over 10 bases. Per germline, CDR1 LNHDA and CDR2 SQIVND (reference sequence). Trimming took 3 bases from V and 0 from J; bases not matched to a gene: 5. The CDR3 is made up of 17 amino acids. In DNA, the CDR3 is TGTGCCAGTAGTATCCTGACAGGGGGCACCTCTGGAAACACCATATATTTT. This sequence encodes CASSILTGGTSGNTIYF.

CDR3 region: CASSPSGGVQETQYF. DNA of the CDR3: TGTGCCAGCAGCCCCAGCGGGGGCGTTCAAGAGACCCAGTACTTC. V and J are TRBV11-2 and TRBJ2-5; the match to TRBD2 covers 8 bases. The junction had 7 bases not matched to a gene; V was cut back by 5 bases and J by 2 bases. Germline CDR1 is SGHAT and CDR2 is FQNNGV. This CDR3 contains 15 residues.

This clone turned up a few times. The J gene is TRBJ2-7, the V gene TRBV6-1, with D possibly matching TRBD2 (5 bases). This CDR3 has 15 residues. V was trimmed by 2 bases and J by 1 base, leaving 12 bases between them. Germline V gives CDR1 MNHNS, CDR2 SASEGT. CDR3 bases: TGTGCCAGCAGTGAAAGGAGGTCAGGTTCCTACGAGCAGTACTTC. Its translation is CASSERRSGSYEQYF.

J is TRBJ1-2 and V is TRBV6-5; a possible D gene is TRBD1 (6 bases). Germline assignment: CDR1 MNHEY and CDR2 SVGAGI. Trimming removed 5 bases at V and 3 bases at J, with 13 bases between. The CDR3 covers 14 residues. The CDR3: CASSITQGHYGYTF. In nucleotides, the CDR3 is TGTGCCAGCAGTATAACACAGGGTCACTATGGCTACACCTTC.